A selection of T cell receptor beta chains follows, all from one sample in a study of blood T cell repertoires in COVID-19. Clones were sequenced by immunoSEQ multiplex PCR, and TCRdb holds only the in-frame ones, with some missing. The repertoire holds some 130,000 clones, with over 75% as singletons. The sequenced sample consisted of peripheral blood. These TCRs come from a man in his forties or fifties with active or convalescent COVID-19. The CDR3 runs from the conserved cysteine through the conserved F or W. A D gene is named only where the DNA matches it firmly.

d_call j_call v_call cdr3_nt cdr3_aa
TRBD1 TRBJ2-2 TRBV12-5 TGTGCTAGTGGTTTGGTGACAGGGGACGCCGGGGAGCTGTTTTTT CASGLVTGDAGELFF
. TRBJ2-1 TRBV20-1 TGCAGTGCTAGTGAGTTCGGGCTAGCGTTAAATGAGCAGTTCTTC CSASEFGLALNEQFF
. TRBJ1-2 TRBV13 TGTGCCAGCAGAGATCGGCAGGTTGACTATGGCTACACCTTC CASRDRQVDYGYTF
TRBD1 TRBJ2-3 TRBV5-1 TGCGCCAGCAGCCTGGGACAGGGGCCTTACACAGATACGCAGTATTTT CASSLGQGPYTDTQYF
. TRBJ1-2 TRBV18 TGTGCCAGCTCACCACGGACTCCTTACGGCTACACCTTC CASSPRTPYGYTF
TRBD1 TRBJ2-1 TRBV19 TGTGCCGTTCGTCCGGGACAGGGTATCAATGAGCAGTTCTTC CAVRPGQGINEQFF
. TRBJ2-2 TRBV29-1 TGCAGCTCCCGCGCGGGGACGAACACCGGGGAGCTGTTTTTT CSSRAGTNTGELFF
. TRBJ1-6 TRBV2 TGTGCCAGCAGTGAATCCGGGTACGGTGATTCACCCCTCCACTTT CASSESGYGDSPLHF
TRBD2 TRBJ2-7 TRBV2 TGTGCCAGGGCTGGCGGGGGGGGCTACGAGCAGTACTTC CARAGGGGYEQYF
TRBD1 TRBJ2-7 TRBV7-2 TGTGCCAGCAGCGGGACAGGTGCCCACGAGCAGTACTTC CASSGTGAHEQYF
TRBD1 TRBJ2-7 TRBV7-3 TGTGCCAGCAGCTTATCGGGGACAGGGACGTACGAGCAGTACTTC CASSLSGTGTYEQYF